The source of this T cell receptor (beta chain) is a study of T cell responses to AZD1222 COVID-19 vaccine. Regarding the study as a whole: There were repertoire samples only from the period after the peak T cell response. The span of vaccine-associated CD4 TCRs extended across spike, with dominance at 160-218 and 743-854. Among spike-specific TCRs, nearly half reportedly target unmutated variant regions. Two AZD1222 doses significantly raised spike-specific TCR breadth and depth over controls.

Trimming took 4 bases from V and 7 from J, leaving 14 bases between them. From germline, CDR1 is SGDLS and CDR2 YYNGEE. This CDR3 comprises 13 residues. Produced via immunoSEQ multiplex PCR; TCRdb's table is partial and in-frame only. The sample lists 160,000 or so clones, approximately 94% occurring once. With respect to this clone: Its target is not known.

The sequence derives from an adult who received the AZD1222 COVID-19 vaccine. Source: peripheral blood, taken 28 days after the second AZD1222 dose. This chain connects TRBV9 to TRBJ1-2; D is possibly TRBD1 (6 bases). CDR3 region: CASSSHNRVGYTF. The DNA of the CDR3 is TGTGCCAGCAGCTCTCATAACAGGGTTGGCTACACCTTC.